This section outlines one T cell receptor (beta chain) sequence together with its context. What it binds is not known. Universal primer sites and UMIs were introduced during 5'RACE template-switching synthesis of TCR cDNA. TCRdb processed the 5' RACE reads anew with MiXCR; each CDR3 protein has one entry. The sample lists approximately 580,000 distinct CDR3 sequences; less than 20% were seen once. This record comes from a study of T cells after yellow fever vaccination. Trimming took off 1 base at V and 0 bases at J, with 10 bases between the two ends. The CDR3 extends over 15 amino acids. Germline lookup yields CDR1 SEHNR and CDR2 FQNEAQ (reference sequence). Study results and caveats: Post-booster samples contained most primary-vaccination clones (around 96% CD4, about 90% CD8). Abundant contaminating clonotypes from the bulk population could appear in FACS-sorted repertoires. The secondary response was weaker but peaked faster, day 5 versus 15.

The chain links TRBV7-9 to TRBJ2-7; D unresolved. The receptor's source is a man aged 18-30 years who received the YFV17D yellow fever vaccine. Specimen: PBMCs, collected 5 to 6 days after the first yellow fever vaccination. This CDR3 reads CASSLEGISSYEQYV. The CDR3 region has the DNA TGTGCCAGCAGCTTAGAAGGGATTAGCTCCTACGAGCAGTACGTC.